The text below deals with one T cell receptor (beta chain). The antigen remains undetermined. This record belongs to a study of vaccination effects on CD4 cells after COVID-19. Study outcomes and limitations: Clonal contraction was marked in infection- and vaccine-induced clones late after vaccination.

Only in-frame clones appear in the TCRdb table, and some are missing; sequencing was by immunoSEQ multiplex PCR. This table has around 46,000 clones, about 76% appearing once. Germline CDR1 SNHLY, CDR2 FYNNEI. The V and J ends lost 4 bases and 3 bases respectively, with 13 bases between them. The CDR3 loop spans 15 amino acids. In the ViraFEST assay, antigen-specific CD4+ clonotypes were identified by expansion after peptide-pool stimulation. The authors isolated CD4+ T cells after around 10 days of culture. Two doses of either BNT162b2 or mRNA-1273 were given to each participant. Nucleocapsid antibodies were negative in the vaccine recipients, who had never had SARS-CoV-2 infection. Cultures had half their medium replaced with IL-2 medium on days 3 and 7.

The clonotype originates from a human donor who received a COVID-19 vaccine. The rearrangement uses TRBV2 and TRBJ1-3; possible D gene TRBD1, 6 bases. The material was CD4+ T cells from PBMCs cultured with HCoV-OC43 spike peptides, obtained after COVID-19 vaccination. Regarding subset: HCoV-OC43 spike overlapping peptide pool stimulation. CDR3 loop: CASSVRGAGGNTIYF. CDR3 bases: TGTGCCAGCAGTGTCCGGGGGGCGGGTGGAAACACCATATATTTT.